These T cell receptor beta chains were read from a single sample in a study of cytomegalovirus exposure and HLA in healthy donors. Method: immunoSEQ multiplex PCR; TCRdb's copy keeps in-frame clones and lacks some. The sample lists around 160,000 clones, approximately 80% occurring once. The sample taken for sequencing was PBMCs. Every receptor here comes from a male donor in good health and CMV-seropositive. Each CDR3 is given with its conserved first and last residue. D genes are given only for firm matches. A clone size is listed for some rows: how often the clone was seen (once, few, many), or a class if it is expanded.

size	D	V	J	DNA	CDR3
.	.	TRBV4-1	TRBJ2-7	TGCGCCAGCAGCCAACAGAGGTCCGCCCCATACGAGCAGTACTTC	CASSQQRSAPYEQYF
.	TRBD1	TRBV15	TRBJ1-3	TGTGCCACCAGCAGAACCGGACAGGGTTTAAGAAACACCATATATTTT	CATSRTGQGLRNTIYF
.	TRBD2	TRBV19	TRBJ2-7	TGTGCCAGTAGTATGACTAGCGGGGGGTACGAGCAGTACTTC	CASSMTSGGYEQYF
few	.	TRBV5-5	TRBJ1-2	TGTGCCAGCAGCTTGGGACAGGCAGGGTACTATGGCTACACCTTC	CASSLGQAGYYGYTF
.	.	TRBV9	TRBJ2-3	TGTGCCAGCAGCGTCAGCGGAGGGGCCTCTAGCACAGATACGCAGTATTTT	CASSVSGGASSTDTQYF
once	.	TRBV5-5	TRBJ2-1	TGTGCCAGCAGCCAAGAAGGGACTGCTCCCTACAATGAGCAGTTCTTC	CASSQEGTAPYNEQFF
.	.	TRBV5-1	TRBJ1-6	TGCGCCAGCAGCCCAAAGAGGGCAGATAATTCACCCCTCCACTTT	CASSPKRADNSPLHF
.	.	TRBV5-6	TRBJ2-2	TGTGCCAGCAGCGGCGGACTGTACACCGGGGAGCTGTTTTTT	CASSGGLYTGELFF
.	TRBD1	TRBV2	TRBJ1-2	TGTGCCAGCACCCCCGGGACAGCTAACTATGGCTACACCTTC	CASTPGTANYGYTF
.	.	TRBV2	TRBJ2-3	TGTGCCTCCAGGCGGGACTTAAGCACAGATACGCAGTATTTT	CASRRDLSTDTQYF
.	TRBD2	TRBV5-4	TRBJ2-5	TGTGCCAGCAGCATGGGTGGTGCGGGGGGAAAAGAGACCCAGTACTTC	CASSMGGAGGKETQYF
few	.	TRBV5-5	TRBJ1-5	TGTGCCAGCAGCCACCGGGACAACAATCAGCCCCAGCATTTT	CASSHRDNNQPQHF
.	TRBD1	TRBV10-1	TRBJ2-1	TGCGCCAGGACAGGGGCCCCCTACAATGAGCAGTTCTTC	CARTGAPYNEQFF
.	TRBD1	TRBV11-3	TRBJ1-5	TGTGCCAGCAGCTCGGGACAGAGAAAAGGGGGCAATCAGCCCCAGCATTTT	CASSSGQRKGGNQPQHF
.	TRBD2	TRBV6-5	TRBJ2-2	TGTGCCAGCAGTTATGGGCTAGCGGGGAACACCGGGGAGCTGTTTTTT	CASSYGLAGNTGELFF
.	.	TRBV6-6	TRBJ2-7	TGTGCCAGCAGTTACGGCAGTACCTACGAGCAGTACTTC	CASSYGSTYEQYF
few	.	TRBV7-9	TRBJ1-2	TGTGCCAGCAGCTTTATCAAGGGAGAATATGGCTACACCTTC	CASSFIKGEYGYTF
once	.	TRBV9	TRBJ1-1	TGTGCCAGCAGCGTGGAAGACTGGAACACTGAAGCTTTCTTT	CASSVEDWNTEAFF
.	.	TRBV6-5	TRBJ2-1	TGTGCCAGCAGTTACGTCCGTAGCTCCTACAATGAGCAGTTCTTC	CASSYVRSSYNEQFF
once	.	TRBV4-1	TRBJ1-2	TGCGCCAGCAGCCAAGAAATACCGGCAGGGATAAACTATGGCTACACCTTC	CASSQEIPAGINYGYTF
few	.	TRBV5-6	TRBJ1-4	TGTGCCAGCAGCCTCGACAGGACCCCTGAAAAACTGTTTTTT	CASSLDRTPEKLFF
few	.	TRBV6-1	TRBJ1-5	TGTGCCAGCAGTGACGTTAGGGGTTTCAATCAGCCCCAGCATTTT	CASSDVRGFNQPQHF
.	TRBD1	TRBV2	TRBJ1-2	TGTGCCAGCAGTGAAAGGGGGACAGAATTCCAGGGCTACACCTTC	CASSERGTEFQGYTF
.	TRBD2	TRBV5-8	TRBJ2-3	TGTGCCAGCAGCTTGAGACTAGCGGGGGGGATGTCTTTT	CASSLRLAGGMSF
.	.	TRBV6-6	TRBJ2-5	TGTGCCAGCAGTGCGACCGCCCGGGGAGAGACCCAGTACTTC	CASSATARGETQYF
.	.	TRBV13	TRBJ1-2	TGTGCCAGCAGCCTTAAAGGTCGCGGCTATGGCTACACCTTC	CASSLKGRGYGYTF
.	.	TRBV12-2	TRBJ1-1	TGTGCAAGTCGCCTCCTAGGGGCCCTAGAAGTCACTGAAGCTTTCTTT	CASRLLGALEVTEAFF
.	.	TRBV6-1	TRBJ1-2	TGTGCCAGCAGTGCCAGGCTCTATGGCTACACCTTC	CASSARLYGYTF
.	.	TRBV7-2	TRBJ1-6	TGTGCCAGCAGCCAAAGTGGCGGCAGAGTTAATTCACCCCTCCACTTT	CASSQSGGRVNSPLHF
.	TRBD1	TRBV5-6	TRBJ1-1	TGTGCCAGCAGCCAGGACAGGGAGGCTTTCTTT	CASSQDREAFF
.	.	TRBV9	TRBJ1-3	TGTGCCAGCAGCGTAGAACTCGGAACTAGCGGAAACACCATATATTTT	CASSVELGTSGNTIYF
.	.	TRBV7-9	TRBJ2-7	TGTGCCAGCAGCTACTTTATGAACGAGCAGTACTTC	CASSYFMNEQYF
.	TRBD2	TRBV6-1	TRBJ2-1	TGTGCCAGCAGTGTACGCGGGGGTGAGCAGTTCTTC	CASSVRGGEQFF
few	.	TRBV2	TRBJ2-7	TGTGCCAGCGGGCTGGTGTCCTACGAGCAGTACTTC	CASGLVSYEQYF
.	TRBD2	TRBV7-9	TRBJ2-1	TGTGCCAGCAGCTATCTAGCGGGGGCCCAATATGAGCAGTTCTTC	CASSYLAGAQYEQFF
few	TRBD1	TRBV5-6	TRBJ2-7	TGTGCCAGCAGCCCCGGGACAGGGGGACCCTACGAGCAGTACTTC	CASSPGTGGPYEQYF
once	TRBD1	TRBV13	TRBJ2-7	TGTGCCAGCAGCTTTAGACAGGGGGGGACCTACGAGCAGTACTTC	CASSFRQGGTYEQYF
.	.	TRBV7-9	TRBJ2-1	TGTTCCAGCACCACGCGGAGGGGTCCCTTATACAATGAGCAGTTCTTC	CSSTTRRGPLYNEQFF
.	.	TRBV30	TRBJ1-4	TGTGCCTGTTCTAGGCGGGAAAAACTGTTTTTT	CACSRREKLFF
.	TRBD1	TRBV2	TRBJ2-7	TGTGCCAGCAGACCGGACAGGGGAAGGTACGAGCAGTACTTC	CASRPDRGRYEQYF
.	.	TRBV19	TRBJ1-1	TGTGCCAGTAGTACGGGGTTAGGGAGCACTGAAGCTTTCTTT	CASSTGLGSTEAFF
.	TRBD1	TRBV5-1	TRBJ2-1	TGCGCCAGCAGCTTAACAGGGGGCAATTCATACTATGAGCAGTTCTTC	CASSLTGGNSYYEQFF
.	.	TRBV10-3	TRBJ1-6	TGTGCCATCAGCCAGGGGTCGGGGAATTATAATTCACCCCTCCACTTT	CAISQGSGNYNSPLHF
.	.	TRBV6-1	TRBJ1-2	TGTGCCAGCAGTGAAGCAGTCTACAGGGAGGGCTATGGCTACACCTTC	CASSEAVYREGYGYTF
.	.	TRBV5-4	TRBJ2-2	TGTGCCACCGAAACAGGGACCGGGGAGCTGTTTTTT	CATETGTGELFF
.	.	TRBV6-1	TRBJ1-5	TGTGCCAGCTTAAGGGGTGGAGATCAGCCCCAGCATTTT	CASLRGGDQPQHF
.	.	TRBV5-6	TRBJ2-7	TGTGCCAGCAGCCAGCTCGACAGGTGGGCCTACGAGCAGTACTTC	CASSQLDRWAYEQYF
once	.	TRBV15	TRBJ1-2	TGTGCCACCAGCAGAGATCTGGCGAGGAACTATGGCTACACCTTC	CATSRDLARNYGYTF
.	TRBD1	TRBV14	TRBJ2-5	TGTGCCAGCAGCCAAGACGGACAGGGCGTACCGAACCAAGAGACCCAGTACTTC	CASSQDGQGVPNQETQYF
.	TRBD1	TRBV27	TRBJ2-7	TGTGCCAGCAGTTTAGGGACAGGCTCCTACGAGCAGTACTTC	CASSLGTGSYEQYF
.	TRBD1	TRBV19	TRBJ1-2	TGTGCCAGTAGGTACCCCGGGACAGGGGGCAACTATGGCTACACCTTC	CASRYPGTGGNYGYTF
.	.	TRBV7-9	TRBJ1-2	TGTGCCAGCGGCGGGGGGAATGGCTACACCTTC	CASGGGNGYTF
.	.	TRBV29-1	TRBJ2-2	TGCAGCGTTGTGGCTAGGAAGGCCGGGGAGCTGTTTTTT	CSVVARKAGELFF
.	TRBD1	TRBV18	TRBJ2-1	TGTGCCAGCTCACTATGGGGCCCCGAGGGGGCTACGAATAATGAGCAGTTCTTC	CASSLWGPEGATNNEQFF
.	.	TRBV7-9	TRBJ1-5	TGTGCCAGCAGCTTGGCGGGAGGCAATCAGCCCCAGCATTTT	CASSLAGGNQPQHF
.	TRBD2	TRBV19	TRBJ2-1	TGTGCCAGTATGGAATTGGCGGGGGGGTCCTATGAGCAGTTCTTC	CASMELAGGSYEQFF